This TCR beta chain was sequenced in a study of CD8 T cells in ankylosing spondylitis. Study-wide findings and caveats: Disease-linked clones were found to be CD8+ and relatively rare in peripheral blood. Significantly higher representation of disease-linked clones was reported for matched ankylosing spondylitis synovial fluid. A TCR beta motif made of several highly homologous variants seemed typical of ankylosing spondylitis blood.

Molecular-barcoded quantitative 5'-RACE produced these TCR beta libraries. TCRdb analysed the 5' RACE reads with MiXCR anew, one entry per CDR3 protein. The data contain more than 500,000 distinct CDR3 sequences, approximately 5% of them singletons. This clonotype has ten or more counts. Its specificity is not known. Germline V gene data show CDR1 as SGHTA and CDR2 as FQGNSA. This CDR3 has 15 amino acids. Unmatched junction bases numbered 10, after V lost 6 bases and J lost 4 bases. This clonotype was sampled from a male donor with ankylosing spondylitis. Sequencing was performed on blood, either unsorted or a sorted T cell fraction (not recorded which). The chain has TRBV7-2 and TRBJ2-3, with 7 bases aligning to TRBD2. The CDR3 sequence is CASRTRASGPDTQYF. CDR3 DNA sequence: TGTGCCAGCAGAACTCGGGCTAGCGGCCCAGATACGCAGTATTTT. The full variable domain, with the rest looked up from reference TRBV7-2 and TRBJ2-3, is GAGVSQSPSNKVTEKGKDVELRCDPISGHTALYWYRQSLGQGLEFLIYFQGNSAPDKSGLPSDRFSAERTGGSVSTLTIQRTQQEDSAVYLCASRTRASGPDTQYFGPGTRLTVL.